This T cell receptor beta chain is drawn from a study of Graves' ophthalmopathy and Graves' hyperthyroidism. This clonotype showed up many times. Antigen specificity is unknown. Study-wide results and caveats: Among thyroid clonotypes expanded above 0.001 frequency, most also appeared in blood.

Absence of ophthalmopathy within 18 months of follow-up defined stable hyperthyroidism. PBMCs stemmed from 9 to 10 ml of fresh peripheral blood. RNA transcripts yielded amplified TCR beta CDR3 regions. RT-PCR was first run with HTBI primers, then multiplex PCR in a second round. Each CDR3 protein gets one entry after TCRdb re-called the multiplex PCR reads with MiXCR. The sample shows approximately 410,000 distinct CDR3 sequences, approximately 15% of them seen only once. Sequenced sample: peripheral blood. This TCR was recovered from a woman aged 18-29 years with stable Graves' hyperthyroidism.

In DNA, the CDR3 is TGCAGCGTTGTTAAGGGGGACAACTCCTGGTATGGCTACACCTTC. Translated: CSVVKGDNSWYGYTF. The chain is built from TRBV29-1 and TRBJ1-2, with a tentative D call TRBD1 (6 bases). The ends were cut back, 4 bases at V and 5 bases at J, with 20 bases in the middle. In germline, CDR1 is SQVTM, CDR2 ANQGSEA. This CDR3 has 15 residues.